These T cell receptor beta chains were read from a single sample in a study of a mutant IDH1 vaccine in newly diagnosed glioma. Some clones are missing from TCRdb's copy, which holds only in-frame ones; the method was immunoSEQ multiplex PCR. This repertoire shows some 120,000 clones, around 80% found once; its top ten account for about 5.5%. These receptors have no identified antigens. The sample in question was PBMCs, obtained from a glioma patient whose treatment included an IDH1 peptide vaccine. The origin of the receptors is a man aged 40-49 years with glioma. Both conserved end residues are part of each CDR3. The D gene is left open where the match is weak. A clone size is listed for some rows: how often the clone was seen (once, few, many), or a class if it is expanded.

len	v_gene	abundance	d_gene	j_gene	CDR3aa	CDR3nt
13	TRBV10-3	.	.	TRBJ2-3	CAISGQETDTQYF	TGTGCCATCAGTGGACAGGAAACAGATACGCAGTATTTT
14	TRBV7-6	.	.	TRBJ2-2	CASSLSGEAGELFF	TGTGCCAGCAGCTTATCGGGGGAAGCCGGGGAGCTGTTTTTT
10	TRBV29-1	few	.	TRBJ1-1	CSVGNPEAFF	TGCAGCGTTGGGAACCCTGAAGCTTTCTTT
15	TRBV30	.	TRBD1	TRBJ2-1	CAWRLQGAEYNEQFF	TGTGCCTGGAGACTTCAGGGGGCGGAATACAATGAGCAGTTCTTC
15	TRBV4-3	.	TRBD1	TRBJ1-4	CASSHGTGANEKLFF	TGCGCCAGCAGCCACGGTACAGGGGCTAATGAAAAACTGTTTTTT
13	TRBV5-1	.	TRBD2	TRBJ2-7	CASSSGTSDEQYF	TGCGCCAGCAGTTCCGGGACTAGCGACGAGCAGTACTTC
19	TRBV14	.	TRBD2	TRBJ2-1	CASSHGPGLAGVSYNEQFF	TGTGCCAGCAGCCATGGACCGGGACTAGCGGGGGTTTCGTACAATGAGCAGTTCTTC
13	TRBV29-1	.	.	TRBJ2-3	CSHEVRSTDTQYF	TGCAGTCATGAGGTCAGGAGCACAGATACGCAGTATTTT
17	TRBV2	.	TRBD1	TRBJ1-6	CASRTGGAGLRGSPLHF	TGTGCCAGCAGAACAGGGGGCGCCGGTCTTAGAGGTTCACCCCTCCACTTT
15	TRBV6-1	.	.	TRBJ2-7	CASSALWGANYEQYF	TGTGCCAGCAGTGCGCTTTGGGGGGCTAACTACGAGCAGTACTTC
17	TRBV4-2	.	TRBD2	TRBJ2-3	CASSQELAGGGTDTQYF	TGTGCCAGCAGCCAAGAATTAGCGGGGGGCGGCACAGATACGCAGTATTTT
14	TRBV7-9	once	TRBD1	TRBJ1-4	CASSLGGQGEKLFF	TGTGCCAGCAGCTTAGGGGGACAGGGTGAAAAACTGTTTTTT
12	TRBV7-9	.	.	TRBJ2-7	CASSFTSYEQYF	TGTGCCAGCAGCTTTACGTCCTACGAGCAGTACTTC
16	TRBV11-2	.	TRBD2	TRBJ2-1	CASSLGPSGGYNEQFF	TGTGCCAGCAGCTTAGGCCCTAGCGGGGGTTACAATGAGCAGTTCTTC
13	TRBV5-1	once	.	TRBJ1-4	CASSLSPIEKLFF	TGCGCCAGCAGCTTATCCCCAATAGAAAAACTGTTTTTT
16	TRBV4-3	.	TRBD2	TRBJ2-3	CASSQDEGTSVNTQYF	TGCGCCAGCAGCCAAGATGAGGGGACTAGCGTGAATACGCAGTATTTT
14	TRBV6-5	.	.	TRBJ2-7	CASRRHGSSYEQYF	TGTGCCAGCAGGCGACACGGGAGCTCCTACGAGCAGTACTTC
14	TRBV19	.	.	TRBJ2-7	CASSLQGLKYEQYF	TGTGCCAGTAGTCTACAGGGCTTGAAGTACGAGCAGTACTTC
17	TRBV4-2	.	.	TRBJ2-2	CASSQDVGARNTGELFF	TGTGCCAGCAGCCAAGATGTTGGGGCACGGAACACCGGGGAGCTGTTTTTT
16	TRBV14	.	TRBD2	TRBJ2-1	CASSLLRGRMGNEQFF	TGTGCCAGCAGCCTCCTTCGCGGGAGAATGGGCAATGAGCAGTTCTTC
13	TRBV6-5	.	.	TRBJ2-2	CASSVGHGGELFF	TGTGCCAGCAGTGTGGGGCATGGCGGGGAGCTGTTTTTT
15	TRBV5-6	.	TRBD1	TRBJ1-5	CASSLGTGGHQPQHF	TGTGCCAGCAGCTTAGGGACAGGGGGCCATCAGCCCCAGCATTTT
16	TRBV4-1	once	.	TRBJ1-1	CASSHAVGVLNTEAFF	TGCGCCAGCAGCCATGCCGTGGGGGTCTTAAACACTGAAGCTTTCTTT
14	TRBV11-2	.	.	TRBJ1-2	CASSLGGVDYGYTF	TGTGCCAGCAGCTTAGGGGGCGTAGACTATGGCTACACCTTC
14	TRBV5-1	.	TRBD2	TRBJ2-5	CASSTGTSQETQYF	TGCGCCAGCAGCACAGGGACTAGCCAAGAGACCCAGTACTTC
14	TRBV7-8	.	TRBD1	TRBJ2-3	CASSERGRIDTQYF	TGTGCCAGCAGCGAGAGGGGGCGGATAGATACGCAGTATTTT
14	TRBV7-2	.	.	TRBJ2-1	CASGFRARNNEQFF	TGTGCCAGCGGGTTCAGGGCGAGGAACAATGAGCAGTTCTTC
12	TRBV7-9	.	.	TRBJ2-2	CASSLIPGELFF	TGTGCCAGCAGCTTAATCCCCGGGGAGCTGTTTTTT
16	TRBV5-4	.	TRBD1	TRBJ1-2	CASSLPGTGLHYGYTF	TGTGCCAGCAGCTTACCCGGGACAGGGTTACACTATGGCTACACCTTC
10	TRBV28	.	.	TRBJ1-1	CASSLSRAFF	TGTGCCAGCAGCCTGAGTAGAGCTTTCTTT
15	TRBV9	.	.	TRBJ2-1	CASSTGGGSYNEQFF	TGTGCCAGCAGCACCGGAGGTGGGTCCTACAATGAGCAGTTCTTC
15	TRBV5-1	.	.	TRBJ1-3	CASSPDSSSGNTIYF	TGCGCCAGCAGCCCGGACTCCTCCTCTGGAAACACCATATATTTT